Below, 26 T cell receptor beta chains from the same sample are listed, as sequenced in a study of neurological immune-mediated disorders. MiXCR, run by TCRdb on the 5' RACE reads, gives a single entry per CDR3 protein. Here the sample spans roughly 100,000 distinct CDR3 sequences, roughly 3.5% being singletons. The sequenced sample consisted of PBMCs. These receptors were taken from a woman in her 50s with multiple sclerosis.

This clonotype was counted ten times or more. This chain links TRBV21-1 with TRBJ2-1. TRBV21-1 is a known pseudogene. The CDR3 is 14 amino acids. CDR3 sequence: CASSNNRGRPEQFF. The CDR3 bases are TGTGCCAGCAGCAATAATCGCGGTCGTCCTGAGCAGTTCTTC.

This clonotype was picked up many times. This chain uses TRBV7-2 with TRBJ2-7, with D perhaps assigned TRBD1 or TRBD2 (5 bases each). CDR1 is SGHTA, CDR2 FQGNSA, per germline. The CDR3 extends over 15 amino acids. V was cut by 1 base and J by 3 bases, with 13 bases left in between. The CDR3 loop is CASSLVVSGSYEQYF. The CDR3 region has the DNA TGTGCCAGCAGCTTAGTGGTATCAGGGAGCTACGAGCAGTACTTC.

This clonotype has at least ten counts. This chain joins TRBV20-1 and TRBJ2-3; TRBD2 is a possible D gene (6 bases). Trimming took off 6 bases at V and 4 bases at J, with 17 bases between the two ends. From germline, CDR1 is DFQATT and CDR2 SNEGSKA (reference sequence). CDR3 length: 14 amino acids. In nucleotides, the CDR3 is TGCAGTGCCAGGGACTTCAACCGCCCAGATACGCAGTATTTT. It translates to CSARDFNRPDTQYF.

This clonotype has a handful of counts. Sequence at one end of the junction differs from germline and may be a read error. The chain has TRBV10-3 and TRBJ2-7, with D perhaps assigned TRBD1 or TRBD2 (7 bases each). The CDR3 totals 14 residues. The V gene's germline CDR1 is ENHRY and CDR2 SYGVKD. This CDR3 is CAISSRGGLSSSNF. The CDR3 region has the DNA TGTGCCATCAGTTCCAGGGGGGGTTTGTCGTCTTCGAACTTC.

This clonotype has more than one count but fewer than ten. The chain is built from TRBV5-1 and TRBJ2-2; D is uncertain. There are 13 residues in the CDR3. The ends were cut back, 2 bases at V and 2 bases at J, with 4 bases in the middle. Germline V gene data show CDR1 as SGHRS and CDR2 as YFSETQ. CDR3: CASSFDNTGELFF. The DNA for the CDR3 is TGCGCCAGCAGCTTCGACAACACCGGGGAGCTGTTTTTT.

This clonotype came up many times. This chain joins TRBV6-5 and TRBJ2-4; D is undetermined. This CDR3 region has 15 residues. Trimming removed 6 bases from V and 0 bases from J, with 12 bases in between. Germline V gene lookup returns CDR1 MNHEY and CDR2 SVGAGI. CDR3 nucleotides: TGTGCCAGCAGCCCTACGGGCATAGCCAAAAACATTCAGTACTTC. Protein: CASSPTGIAKNIQYF.

In this sample, this clonotype turned up many times. This chain connects TRBV9 to TRBJ1-2, with TRBD1 matching over 9 bases. The CDR3 totals 13 residues. V lost 7 bases and J lost 7; bases outside the gene matches: 8. Germline loops: CDR1 SGDLS, CDR2 YYNGEE. The CDR3 bases are TGTGCCAGCCAACCGGGACAGGGCTCTGGCTACACCTTC. It is translated as CASQPGQGSGYTF.

This clonotype was counted at least ten times. The chain is built from TRBV20-1 and TRBJ2-7; TRBD1 agrees at 8 bases. The length of the CDR3 is 14 residues. CDR1 is DFQATT and CDR2 is SNEGSKA in the germline V gene (reference sequence). V lost 0 bases and J lost 5; bases outside the gene matches: 6. The CDR3 DNA is TGCAGTGCTAGAGACGACAGGGGCCGACACGAGCAGTACTTC. It encodes CSARDDRGRHEQYF.

Worth noting for this clonotype: One base away lies a much larger clone, so this may be a sequencing read error. The chain uses TRBV15 and TRBJ1-6; D perhaps matches TRBD1 (5 bases). Germline-derived CDR1 and CDR2 are LNHNV and YYDKDF (reference sequence). The CDR3 runs 13 residues. V shed 10 bases and J shed 9 bases, with 16 bases lying between them. This CDR3 reads CANSRDSISPLHF. In nucleotides, the CDR3 is TGTGCCAACAGTAGAGACAGTATTTCACCCCTCCACTTT.

This clonotype was detected ten times or more. This chain links TRBV6-2 or TRBV6-3 with TRBJ2-2, with 9 bases that match TRBD2. J gave up 5 bases and V 2 bases, and 6 bases lay outside the gene matches. Germline assignment: CDR1 MNHEY and CDR2 SVGEGT. This CDR3 is built from 16 residues. The DNA of the CDR3 is TGTGCCAGCAGTTACGGGAGACTAGCGGTGACCGGGGAGCTGTTTTTT. It yields the protein CASSYGRLAVTGELFF.

In this sample, this clonotype turned up many times. The rearrangement uses TRBV19 and TRBJ1-6, with D maybe TRBD1 (5 bases). V was shortened by 4 bases and J by 7 bases, with 8 bases between the two germline ends. CDR1 and CDR2 from the germline V gene are LNHDA and SQIVND (reference sequence). The length of the CDR3 is 13 residues. CDR3 DNA: TGTGCCAGTAGTACAGGGATGAATTCACCCCTCCACTTT. This codes for CASSTGMNSPLHF. The whole variable domain, remainder taken from reference TRBV19 and TRBJ1-6, is DGGITQSPKYLFRKEGQNVTLSCEQNLNHDAMYWYRQDPGQGLRLIYYSQIVNDFQKGDIAEGYSVSREKKESFPLTVTSAQKNPTAFYLCASSTGMNSPLHFGNGTRLTVT.

This clonotype was seen at least ten times. The chain combines TRBV2 with TRBJ1-5; D possibly corresponds to TRBD1 (6 bases). This CDR3 region has 14 residues. The V gene's germline CDR1 is SNHLY and CDR2 FYNNEI. Trimming took 4 bases from V and 5 from J, leaving 12 bases between them. The CDR3 DNA sequence: TGTGCCAGCAGTGCCCGGCCAGGGGATCAGCCCCAGCATTTT. As protein: CASSARPGDQPQHF.

This clonotype showed up many times. CDR3 sequence (DNA): TGCAGTGCTACATTATCCCAAAGCGTACGAAACACAGATACGCAGTATTTT. Protein product: CSATLSQSVRNTDTQYF. The V gene is TRBV20-1, the J gene TRBJ2-3; the D is unclear. The CDR3 spans 17 residues. Trimming pared 4 bases from V and 2 bases from J, leaving 22 bases between. From germline, CDR1 is DFQATT and CDR2 SNEGSKA (reference sequence).

This clonotype was counted ten times or more. CDR3 in DNA: TGCGCCAGCAGCCCGGGATCAACGGTCGTATACGAGCAGTACTTC. It yields the protein CASSPGSTVVYEQYF. The gene calls are TRBV5-1 and TRBJ2-7; tentative D call: TRBD2 (5 bases). V lost 4 bases, J lost 4 bases, and 18 bases lay in between. The CDR3 has 15 amino acids. Germline-derived CDR1 and CDR2 are SGHRS and YFSETQ. Together with reference TRBV5-1 and TRBJ2-7, the CDR3 gives the full variable domain: KAGVTQTPRYLIKTRGQQVTLSCSPISGHRSVSWYQQTPGQGLQFLFEYFSETQRNKGNFPGRFSGRQFSNSRSEMNVSTLELGDSALYLCASSPGSTVVYEQYFGPGTRLTVT.

There are many counts of this clonotype. The chain is built from TRBV19 and TRBJ1-3, with D possibly TRBD1 on 5 matching bases. This CDR3 is 14 amino acids long. In germline, CDR1 is LNHDA, CDR2 SQIVND (reference sequence). The germline V and J ends were trimmed by 9 bases and 11 bases, with 23 bases remaining between them. The DNA of the CDR3 is TGTGCCAGCAAATACCTGGGACCCGACGGCTCCATATATTTT. It encodes CASKYLGPDGSIYF.

This clonotype was seen ten or more times. The chain joins TRBV11-2 to TRBJ1-1; D unclear. Trimming left V 1 base short and J 11 bases short, with 26 bases between. This CDR3 contains 17 residues. CDR1 is SGHAT, CDR2 FQNNGV, per germline. In DNA, the CDR3 is TGTGCCAGCAGCTTAGTACGGCTCAGTATATCGGCAGACGAGGCTTTCTTT. Translated, it gives CASSLVRLSISADEAFF. The entire variable domain, with the rest obtained from reference TRBV11-2 and TRBJ1-1, is as follows: EAGVAQSPRYKIIEKRQSVAFWCNPISGHATLYWYQQILGQGPKLLIQFQNNGVVDDSQLPKDRFSAERLKGVDSTLKIQPAKLEDSAVYLCASSLVRLSISADEAFFGQGTRLTVV.

This clonotype has at least ten counts. The chain couples TRBV28 to TRBJ1-5; D unclear. In germline, CDR1 is MDHEN, CDR2 SYDVKM. Trimming left V 6 bases short and J 7 bases short, with 16 bases between. The CDR3 contains 14 residues. In nucleotides, the CDR3 is TGTGCCAGCAGATGGTCCAAGTCGCGACAGCCCCAGCATTTT. Protein sequence: CASRWSKSRQPQHF.

This clonotype was seen many times. The chain joins TRBV5-6 to TRBJ2-5; the match to TRBD2 covers 7 bases. The CDR3 consists of 13 residues. Germline V CDR1 and CDR2: SGHDT, YYEEEE. V shed 3 bases, J shed 1 base, and the junction held 0 bases outside the gene matches. The DNA of the CDR3 is TGTGCCAGCAGCTGGGGGGGCCAAGAGACCCAGTACTTC. This gives the protein CASSWGGQETQYF.

This clonotype was detected many times. The CDR3 protein is CASSLAVRQSTDTQYF. The CDR3 nucleotides are TGCGCCAGCAGCTTGGCGGTTCGACAGAGCACAGATACGCAGTATTTT. V and J are TRBV5-1 and TRBJ2-3, with D perhaps matching TRBD1 (5 bases). V dropped 0 bases and J dropped 0 bases, with 11 bases sitting between them. The CDR3 totals 16 residues. The germline CDR1 and CDR2 sequences are SGHRS and YFSETQ. The full variable domain, completed using reference TRBV5-1 and TRBJ2-3, is KAGVTQTPRYLIKTRGQQVTLSCSPISGHRSVSWYQQTPGQGLQFLFEYFSETQRNKGNFPGRFSGRQFSNSRSEMNVSTLELGDSALYLCASSLAVRQSTDTQYFGPGTRLTVL.

There are many counts of this clonotype. The V and J genes are TRBV9 and TRBJ1-2; D gene ambiguous. Germline V gene sequence: CDR1 SGDLS, CDR2 YYNGEE. Between the trimmed V and J ends, which lost 4 bases and 8 bases, there was a span of 15 bases. The CDR3 runs to 13 residues. The CDR3 coding sequence is TGTGCCAGCAGCTCCTCTATGAGGGTCGGCTACACCTTC. The encoded protein is CASSSSMRVGYTF.

This clonotype has a count of ten or more. The V call is TRBV20-1, the J call TRBJ1-2; possible D gene TRBD1, 6 bases. Trimming left V 6 bases short and J 8 bases short, with 13 bases between. The germline CDR1 and CDR2 sequences are DFQATT and SNEGSKA (reference sequence). The CDR3 consists of 11 residues. The CDR3 nucleotides are TGCAGTGCCCAGGGGCAGCCCGGCTACACCTTC. This encodes CSAQGQPGYTF.

This clonotype was recorded many times. The V call is TRBV11-2, the J call TRBJ2-5, with a tentative D call TRBD2 (7 bases). CDR1 is SGHAT and CDR2 is FQNNGV in the germline V gene. Trimming took 3 bases from V and 5 from J, leaving 16 bases between them. CDR3 size: 15 residues. Here the CDR3 reads CASSFWGGAGETQYF. CDR3 coding DNA: TGTGCCAGCAGCTTTTGGGGGGGGGCCGGGGAGACCCAGTACTTC.

This clonotype appeared many times. The V call is TRBV12-3 or TRBV12-4, the J call TRBJ1-6; D may be TRBD1 (5 bases). The ends were cut back, 5 bases at V and 9 bases at J, with 14 bases in the middle. The CDR3 sequence is 14 residues long. In DNA, the CDR3 is TGTGCCAGCAGTACCTCTTACGGGGGTTCACCCCTCCACTTT. Residues: CASSTSYGGSPLHF.

With respect to this clonotype: A much bigger clone sits one base away, suggesting this may be a read error. This chain connects TRBV5-6 to TRBJ1-2; no clear D gene. CDR1 is SGHDT, CDR2 YYEEEE, per germline. CDR3 size: 13 residues. The CDR3 sequence: CVSSLGEVYGYTF. CDR3 coding DNA: TGTGTCAGCAGCTTGGGCGAAGTCTATGGCTACACCTTC.

In this sample, this clonotype turned up many times. The rearrangement uses TRBV7-2 and TRBJ1-5, with TRBD1 matching 10 bases. V was clipped by 3 bases and J by 6 bases; unmatched bases: 26. The CDR3 is 22 amino acids. From germline, CDR1 is SGHTA and CDR2 FQGNSA. The CDR3 sequence is CASSLLRTTATRDRGTPQPQHF. The CDR3 nucleotides are TGTGCCAGCAGCTTGCTTCGAACCACTGCCACCCGGGACAGGGGAACCCCTCAGCCCCAGCATTTT.

This clonotype appeared a few times. The genes are TRBV6-1 and TRBJ2-2; TRBD2 might be the D (6 bases). Trimming pared 7 bases from V and 6 bases from J, leaving 15 bases between. Germline V CDR1 and CDR2: MNHNS, SASEGT. This CDR3 is built from 14 residues. The CDR3 nucleotides read TGTGCCAGCATCCCCGCGGGGATGGCCGGGGAGCTGTTTTTT. Encoded protein: CASIPAGMAGELFF.